This T cell receptor (beta chain) stems from a study of identical twins. This clonotype was observed many times. TCRdb redid the calling of the 5' RACE reads with MiXCR, one entry per CDR3 protein. The table lists approximately 230,000 distinct CDR3 sequences, over 5.5% of them singletons. This sample was also put to use in a study of T cells expressing NK-cell markers.

The sequenced sample consisted of CD8+ T cells sorted from blood. The origin of this receptor is a woman aged 18 to 35 in good health.

The CDR3 loop is CASRHSLQGAGQPQHF. The CDR3, as DNA: TGTGCCAGCAGACACTCTCTGCAGGGGGCAGGTCAGCCCCAGCATTTT. This chain uses TRBV6-5 with TRBJ1-5, with 8 bases fitting TRBD1. Germline values: CDR1 MNHEY, CDR2 SVGAGI. The ends lost 6 bases at V and 6 bases at J; junction bases unmatched: 13. The CDR3 has 16 amino acids.